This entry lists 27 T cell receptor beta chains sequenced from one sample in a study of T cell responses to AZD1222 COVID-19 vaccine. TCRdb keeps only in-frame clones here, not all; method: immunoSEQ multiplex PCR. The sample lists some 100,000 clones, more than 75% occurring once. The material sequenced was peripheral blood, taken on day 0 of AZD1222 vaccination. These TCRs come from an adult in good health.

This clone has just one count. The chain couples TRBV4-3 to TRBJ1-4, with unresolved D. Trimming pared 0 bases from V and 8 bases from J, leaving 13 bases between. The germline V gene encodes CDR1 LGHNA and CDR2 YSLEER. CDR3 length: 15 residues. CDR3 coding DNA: TGCGCCAGCAGCCAAGATGACTCGGGAGAAGAAAAACTGTTTTTT. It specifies CASSQDDSGEEKLFF.

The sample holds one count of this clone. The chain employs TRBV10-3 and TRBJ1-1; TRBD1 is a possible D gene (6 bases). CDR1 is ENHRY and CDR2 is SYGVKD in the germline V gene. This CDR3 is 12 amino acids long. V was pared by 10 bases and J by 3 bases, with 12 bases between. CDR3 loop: CATTGSDTEAFF. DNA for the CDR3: TGTGCCACCACAGGGTCGGACACTGAAGCTTTCTTT.

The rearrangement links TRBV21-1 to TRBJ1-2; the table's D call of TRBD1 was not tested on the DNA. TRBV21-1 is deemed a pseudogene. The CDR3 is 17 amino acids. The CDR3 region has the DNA TGTGCCAGCAGCAAAGCTATTGGGCCTGAGTGGGACTATGGCTACACCTTC. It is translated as CASSKAIGPEWDYGYTF.

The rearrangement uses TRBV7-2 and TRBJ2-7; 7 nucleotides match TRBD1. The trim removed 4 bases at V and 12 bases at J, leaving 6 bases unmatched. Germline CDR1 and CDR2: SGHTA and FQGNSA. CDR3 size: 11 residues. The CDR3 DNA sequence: TGTGCCAGCAGCTACGGACAGGAACTGTACTTC. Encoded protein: CASSYGQELYF.

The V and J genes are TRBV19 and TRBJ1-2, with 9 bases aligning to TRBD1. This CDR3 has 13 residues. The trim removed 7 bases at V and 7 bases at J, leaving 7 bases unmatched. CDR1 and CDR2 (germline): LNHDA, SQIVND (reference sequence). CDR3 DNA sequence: TGTGCCAGTAATAAGGACAGGGGTGGTGGCTACACCTTC. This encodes CASNKDRGGGYTF.

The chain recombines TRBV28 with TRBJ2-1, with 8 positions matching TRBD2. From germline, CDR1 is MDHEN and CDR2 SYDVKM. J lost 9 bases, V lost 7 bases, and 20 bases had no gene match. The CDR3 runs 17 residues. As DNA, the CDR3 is TGTGCCAGCAACACCAGGGGTGGCGGGACTAGAGTTAGTGAGCAGTTCTTC. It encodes CASNTRGGGTRVSEQFF.

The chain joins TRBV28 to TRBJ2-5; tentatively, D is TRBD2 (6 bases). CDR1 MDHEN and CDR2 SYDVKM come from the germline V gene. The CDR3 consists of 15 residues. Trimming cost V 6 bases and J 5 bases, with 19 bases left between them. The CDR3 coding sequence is TGTGCCAGCAGCTCGGGACTGGGGCTGGGTGAGACCCAGTACTTC. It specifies CASSSGLGLGETQYF.

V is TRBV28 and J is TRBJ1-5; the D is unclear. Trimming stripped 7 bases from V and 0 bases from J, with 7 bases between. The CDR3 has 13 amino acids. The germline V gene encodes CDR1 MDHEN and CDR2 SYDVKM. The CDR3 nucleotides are TGTGCCAGCACAACAGTTAGCAATCAGCCCCAGCATTTT. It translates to CASTTVSNQPQHF. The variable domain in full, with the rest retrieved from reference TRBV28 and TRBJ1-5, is DVKVTQSSRYLVKRTGEKVFLECVQDMDHENMFWYRQDPGLGLRLIYFSYDVKMKEKGDIPEGYSVSREKKERFSLILESASTNQTSMYLCASTTVSNQPQHFGDGTRLSIL.

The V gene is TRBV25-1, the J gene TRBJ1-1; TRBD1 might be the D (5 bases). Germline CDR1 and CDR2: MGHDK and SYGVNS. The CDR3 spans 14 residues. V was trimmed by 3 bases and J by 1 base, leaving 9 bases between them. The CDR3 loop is CASSDYRSNTEAFF. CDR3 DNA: TGTGCCAGCAGTGACTACAGGTCGAACACTGAAGCTTTCTTT.

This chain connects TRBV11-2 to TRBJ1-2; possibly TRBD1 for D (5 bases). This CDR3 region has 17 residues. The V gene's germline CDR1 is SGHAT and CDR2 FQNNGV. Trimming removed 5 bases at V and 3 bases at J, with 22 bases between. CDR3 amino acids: CASSRGTNPGWDYGYTF. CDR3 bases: TGTGCCAGCAGCCGCGGGACTAACCCAGGGTGGGACTATGGCTACACCTTC.

The CDR3 region is CASRRQGSYEQYF. In DNA, the CDR3 is TGTGCCAGCAGACGACAGGGTTCCTACGAGCAGTACTTC. The chain combines TRBV27 with TRBJ2-7; TRBD1 aligns across 7 bases. Germline lookup yields CDR1 MNHEY and CDR2 SMNVEV (reference sequence). This CDR3 has 13 amino acids. The ends lost 6 bases at V and 1 base at J; junction bases unmatched: 3.

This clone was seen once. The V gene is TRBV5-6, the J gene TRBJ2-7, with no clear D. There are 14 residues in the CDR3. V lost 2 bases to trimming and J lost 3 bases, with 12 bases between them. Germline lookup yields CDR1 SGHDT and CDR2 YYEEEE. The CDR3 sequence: CASSFKPDGYEQYF. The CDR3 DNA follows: TGTGCCAGCAGCTTTAAACCGGACGGCTACGAGCAGTACTTC.

For the CDR3, the DNA is TGTGCCAGTAGCAGGGGACTAGCGGGTTTCTACGAGCAGTACTTC. It yields the protein CASSRGLAGFYEQYF. V gene TRBV19 combines with J gene TRBJ2-7; 12 bases line up with TRBD2. This CDR3 contains 15 residues. J lost 3 bases, V lost 6 bases, and 6 bases had no gene match. Germline CDR1 and CDR2: LNHDA and SQIVND (reference sequence).

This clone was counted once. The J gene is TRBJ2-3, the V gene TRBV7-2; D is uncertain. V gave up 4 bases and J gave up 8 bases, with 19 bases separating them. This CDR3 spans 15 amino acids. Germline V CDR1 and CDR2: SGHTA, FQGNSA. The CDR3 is CASSSPTIALSTQYF. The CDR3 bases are TGTGCCAGCAGCTCCCCGACGATTGCGTTGAGTACGCAGTATTTT.

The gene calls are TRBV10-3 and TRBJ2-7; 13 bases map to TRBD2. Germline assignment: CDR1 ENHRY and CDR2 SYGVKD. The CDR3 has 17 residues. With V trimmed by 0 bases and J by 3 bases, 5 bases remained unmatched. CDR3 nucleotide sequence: TGTGCCATCAGTGAGTCGACTAGCGGGAGGTGGAACTACGAGCAGTACTTC. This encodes CAISESTSGRWNYEQYF.

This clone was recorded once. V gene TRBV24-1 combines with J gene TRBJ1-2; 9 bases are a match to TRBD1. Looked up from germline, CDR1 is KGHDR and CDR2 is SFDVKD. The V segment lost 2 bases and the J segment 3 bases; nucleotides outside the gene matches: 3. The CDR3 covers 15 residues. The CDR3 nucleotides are TGTGCCACCAGTGATTCGGGACAGGGCGACTATGGCTACACCTTC. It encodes CATSDSGQGDYGYTF.

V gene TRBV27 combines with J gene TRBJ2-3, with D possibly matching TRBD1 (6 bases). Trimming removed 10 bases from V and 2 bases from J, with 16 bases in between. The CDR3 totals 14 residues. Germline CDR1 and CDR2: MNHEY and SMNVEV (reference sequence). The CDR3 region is CAIVLDSSTDTQYF. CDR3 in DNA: TGTGCCATCGTATTGGACAGCTCCACAGATACGCAGTATTTT.

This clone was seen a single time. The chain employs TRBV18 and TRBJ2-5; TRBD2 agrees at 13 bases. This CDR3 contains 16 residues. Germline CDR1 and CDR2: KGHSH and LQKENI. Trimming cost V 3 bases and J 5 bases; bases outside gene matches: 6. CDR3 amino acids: CASSPGLAGEYETQYF. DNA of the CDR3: TGTGCCAGCTCACCTGGACTAGCGGGAGAGTACGAGACCCAGTACTTC.

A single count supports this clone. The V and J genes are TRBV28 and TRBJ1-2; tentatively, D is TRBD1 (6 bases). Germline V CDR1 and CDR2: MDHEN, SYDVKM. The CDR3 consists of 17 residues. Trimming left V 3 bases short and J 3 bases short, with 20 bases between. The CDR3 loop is CASSFEITGILDYGYTF. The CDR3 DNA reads TGTGCCAGCAGTTTCGAAATTACAGGGATCTTGGACTATGGCTACACCTTC.

This CDR3 reads CSVGPGGTDEQFF. The DNA of the CDR3 is TGCAGCGTGGGCCCGGGGGGCACAGATGAGCAGTTCTTC. The V call is TRBV29-1, the J call TRBJ2-1; TRBD2 is a possible D gene (7 bases). The germline gives CDR1 SQVTM, CDR2 ANQGSEA. CDR3 length: 13 amino acids. Trimming left V 6 bases short and J 8 bases short, with 17 bases between.

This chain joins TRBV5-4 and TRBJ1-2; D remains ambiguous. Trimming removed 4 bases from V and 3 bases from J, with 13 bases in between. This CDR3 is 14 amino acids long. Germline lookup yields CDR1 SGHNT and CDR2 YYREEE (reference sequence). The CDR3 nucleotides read TGTGCCAGCAGCGGCCAACAGACGGACTATGGCTACACCTTC. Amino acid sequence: CASSGQQTDYGYTF.

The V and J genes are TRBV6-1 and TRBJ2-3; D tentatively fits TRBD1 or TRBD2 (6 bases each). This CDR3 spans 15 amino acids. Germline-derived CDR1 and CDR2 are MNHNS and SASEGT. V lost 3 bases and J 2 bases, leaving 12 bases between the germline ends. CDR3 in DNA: TGTGCCAGCAGTGATGCGTGGGGGGCCACAGATACGCAGTATTTT. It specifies CASSDAWGATDTQYF.

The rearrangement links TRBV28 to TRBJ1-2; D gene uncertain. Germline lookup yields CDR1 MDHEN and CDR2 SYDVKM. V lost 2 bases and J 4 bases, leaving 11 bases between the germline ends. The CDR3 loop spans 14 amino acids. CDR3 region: CASSLRAAFYGYTF. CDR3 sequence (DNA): TGTGCCAGCAGTTTACGGGCAGCCTTCTATGGCTACACCTTC.

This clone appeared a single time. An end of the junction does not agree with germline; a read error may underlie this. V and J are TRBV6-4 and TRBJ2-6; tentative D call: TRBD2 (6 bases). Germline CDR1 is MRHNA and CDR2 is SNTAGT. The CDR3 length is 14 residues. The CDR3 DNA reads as TGTGCCAGCTGTGACGGAGGGGGGGCCAACGTCCTGACTTTC. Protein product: CASCDGGGANVLTF.

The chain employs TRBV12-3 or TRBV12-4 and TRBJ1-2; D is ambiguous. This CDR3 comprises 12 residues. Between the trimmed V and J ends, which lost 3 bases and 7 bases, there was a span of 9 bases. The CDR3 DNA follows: TGTGCCAGCAGTTTGGGGTCGGGTGGCTACACCTTC. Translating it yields CASSLGSGGYTF.

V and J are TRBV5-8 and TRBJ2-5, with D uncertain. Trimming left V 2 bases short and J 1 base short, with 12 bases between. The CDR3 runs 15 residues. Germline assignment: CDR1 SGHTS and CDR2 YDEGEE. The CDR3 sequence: CASSFARQFQETQYF. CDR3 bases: TGTGCCAGCAGCTTTGCCCGACAATTCCAAGAGACCCAGTACTTC.

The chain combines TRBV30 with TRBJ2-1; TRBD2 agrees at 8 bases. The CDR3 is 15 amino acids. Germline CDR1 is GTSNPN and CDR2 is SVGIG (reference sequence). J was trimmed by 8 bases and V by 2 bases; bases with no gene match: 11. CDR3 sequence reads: CAWSPRGSGKDEQFF. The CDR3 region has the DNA TGTGCCTGGAGTCCACGGGGTAGCGGGAAAGATGAGCAGTTCTTC.